This T cell receptor beta chain was recorded in a study of blood T cell repertoires in COVID-19. On the study more broadly: The analysed material was cDNA or gDNA that came from T cells, B-cell-depleted T cells, or PBMCs.

There are 14 residues in the CDR3. Germline V gene data show CDR1 as SQVTM and CDR2 as ANQGSEA. V was clipped by 6 bases and J by 4 bases, with 18 bases between them. The repertoire was sequenced with immunoSEQ multiplex PCR; TCRdb's copy has only in-frame clones and lacks some. The profile shows under 150,000 clones, roughly 90% of them singletons. Living in 24 US areas, the participants were between roughly 18 and 90 years of age. The receptor was derived from a woman aged 25 to 39 with acute COVID-19. The sequencing sample was made of PBMCs or T cells enriched from blood (not recorded which). The J gene is TRBJ1-2, the V gene TRBV29-1; D perhaps matches TRBD1 (6 bases). This CDR3 is CSVREPAGVYGYTF. The CDR3 nucleotides read TGCAGCGTACGAGAGCCAGCAGGGGTCTATGGCTACACCTTC. The full variable domain, its missing parts supplied by reference TRBV29-1 and TRBJ1-2, is SAVISQKPSRDICQRGTSLTIQCQVDSQVTMMFWYRQQPGQSLTLIATANQGSEATYESGFVIDKFPISRPNLTFSTLTVSNMSPEDSSIYLCSVREPAGVYGYTFGSGTRLTVV.